One sample yielded the 20 T cell receptor beta chains listed below, sequenced in a study of neoadjuvant anti-PD-1 for oral cavity cancer (dated by TCRdb to 2020 to 2023). Receptor libraries were prepared by the immunoSEQ multiplex PCR assay. The source is immuneACCESS, and TCRdb retained only in-frame sequences with V and J called. Part of the clones is not carried over; for the studies checked, unresolved V genes explain less than half of this, and the remainder is unexplained. This sample holds over 15,000 clones; about 69% were observed only once. Around 2.8% of the sample comes from the top ten. Reading the label with the study, this specimen's time point is: before neoadjuvant nivolumab. The input for sequencing was PBMCs, taken before nivolumab (anti-PD-1) treatment. These receptors came from a person aged 40-85 years with oral cavity squamous cell carcinoma.

This chain joins TRBV5-1 and TRBJ2-7; tentatively, D is TRBD1 or TRBD2 (5 bases each). Germline CDR1 reads SGHRS; CDR2 reads YFSETQ. The CDR3 contains 15 residues. V was cut by 0 bases and J by 0 bases, with 10 bases left in between. The CDR3 spells CASSLVFGTSYEQYF. DNA of the CDR3: TGCGCCAGCAGCTTGGTGTTTGGGACCTCCTACGAGCAGTACTTC.

The chain has TRBV7-9 and TRBJ2-7; 8 bases align to TRBD1. V lost 5 bases to trimming and J lost 1 base; unmatched junction nucleotides: 7. The CDR3 runs 15 residues. Germline V gene data show CDR1 as SEHNR and CDR2 as FQNEAQ (reference sequence). CDR3 protein: CASSIRTGQSYEQYF. In nucleotides, the CDR3 is TGTGCCAGCAGCATAAGGACAGGGCAGTCCTACGAGCAGTACTTC.

The genes are TRBV2 and TRBJ1-3; D might be TRBD1 (5 bases). The germline CDR1 and CDR2 sequences are SNHLY and FYNNEI. The CDR3 is made up of 15 amino acids. Trimming left V 2 bases short and J 5 bases short, with 13 bases between. In DNA, the CDR3 is TGTGCCAGCAGTGAAAGGAGGGACCAGCGAAACACCATATATTTT. Protein sequence: CASSERRDQRNTIYF. Full variable domain (remainder filled in from reference TRBV2 and TRBJ1-3): EPEVTQTPSHQVTQMGQEVILRCVPISNHLYFYWYRQILGQKVEFLVSFYNNEISEKSEIFDDQFSVERPDGSNFTLKIRSTKLEDSAMYFCASSERRDQRNTIYFGEGSWLTVV.

The V call is TRBV29-1, the J call TRBJ1-2; a weak D match, TRBD1 (6 bases). V gave up 5 bases and J gave up 1 base, with 14 bases separating them. This CDR3 comprises 14 residues. Germline V CDR1 and CDR2: SQVTM, ANQGSEA. CDR3 coding DNA: TGCAGCGTTCTAGGGTCCAGGGGTAACTATGGCTACACCTTC. It encodes CSVLGSRGNYGYTF.

The chain carries TRBV25-1 and TRBJ2-3; 7 bases line up with TRBD1. The germline CDR1 and CDR2 sequences are MGHDK and SYGVNS. V gave up 8 bases and J gave up 4 bases; unmatched junction bases: 9. The CDR3 contains 14 residues. The CDR3 protein is CASARQGLPDTQYF. The CDR3 bases are TGTGCCAGCGCACGACAGGGTCTCCCAGATACGCAGTATTTT.

This clone was seen a single time. J is TRBJ1-4 and V is TRBV4-1, with D unclear. The CDR3 runs to 15 residues. Germline V gene data show CDR1 as MGHRA and CDR2 as YSYEKL. Trimming left V 1 base short and J 7 bases short, with 13 bases between. CDR3 sequence: CASSQAQLSTEKLFF. The CDR3 coding sequence is TGCGCCAGCAGCCAAGCCCAACTATCGACTGAAAAACTGTTTTTT.

The chain uses TRBV11-2 and TRBJ1-4; TRBD1 matches at 7 bases. V lost 2 bases and J lost 8; bases outside the gene matches: 5. The CDR3 extends over 14 amino acids. Germline V gene data show CDR1 as SGHAT and CDR2 as FQNNGV. The CDR3 bases are TGTGCCAGCAGCTTAACGACAGGGAGGGAAAAACTGTTTTTT. Translation gives CASSLTTGREKLFF.

The chain recombines TRBV2 with TRBJ2-7, with 9 bases identical to TRBD2. This CDR3 has 15 amino acids. Germline V gene sequence: CDR1 SNHLY, CDR2 FYNNEI. The V segment lost 3 bases and the J segment 0 bases; nucleotides outside the gene matches: 3. CDR3 sequence: CASSDSSGSSYEQYF. The CDR3 DNA reads TGTGCCAGCAGTGACAGTAGCGGGAGCTCCTACGAGCAGTACTTC.

This clone was picked up one time. CDR3 loop: CATSGTGQGWYNEQFF. The CDR3 region has the DNA TGTGCCACCAGCGGAACAGGACAGGGATGGTACAATGAGCAGTTCTTC. V and J are TRBV15 and TRBJ2-1, with 8 bases lining up with TRBD1. Germline V gives CDR1 LNHNV, CDR2 YYDKDF (reference sequence). The CDR3 length is 16 residues. The ends lost 5 bases at V and 4 bases at J; junction bases unmatched: 10.

The rearrangement joins TRBV27 to TRBJ2-7; possibly TRBD1 or TRBD2 for D (6 bases each). Trimming pared 6 bases from V and 3 bases from J, leaving 15 bases between. CDR3 size: 14 residues. Germline values: CDR1 MNHEY, CDR2 SMNVEV (reference sequence). CDR3 in amino acids: CASSPGAMNYEQYF. The DNA for the CDR3 is TGTGCCAGCAGCCCGGGGGCGATGAACTACGAGCAGTACTTC.

The V call is TRBV30, the J call TRBJ1-2; tentative D call: TRBD1 (5 bases). Germline loops: CDR1 GTSNPN, CDR2 SVGIG (reference sequence). V was trimmed by 0 bases and J by 6 bases, leaving 11 bases between them. This CDR3 comprises 13 residues. For the CDR3, the DNA is TGTGCCTGGAGTGTTTCCGGGACGCATGGCTACACCTTC. Translation gives CAWSVSGTHGYTF.

This chain uses TRBV19 with TRBJ1-5; D ambiguous. Germline V gene sequence: CDR1 LNHDA, CDR2 SQIVND (reference sequence). This CDR3 has 15 amino acids. Trimming removed 2 bases from V and 7 bases from J, with 15 bases in between. CDR3 in amino acids: CASSIIPEGGQPQHF. The CDR3 DNA is TGTGCCAGTAGTATAATCCCCGAGGGCGGGCAGCCCCAGCATTTT.

V is TRBV6-5 and J is TRBJ1-5, with D uncertain. V dropped 5 bases and J dropped 0 bases, with 8 bases sitting between them. Germline CDR1 and CDR2: MNHEY and SVGAGI. The CDR3 has 14 amino acids. As DNA, the CDR3 is TGTGCCAGCAGTGGTCAGAATAGCAATCAGCCCCAGCATTTT. Translated: CASSGQNSNQPQHF.

The genes are TRBV2 and TRBJ1-1; 8 nucleotides line up with TRBD1. This CDR3 is 16 amino acids long. Germline CDR1 reads SNHLY; CDR2 reads FYNNEI. V dropped 4 bases and J dropped 0; count of bases not matched to a gene: 7. The CDR3 loop reads CASSGQGAALNTEAFF. The DNA for the CDR3 is TGTGCCAGCAGTGGTCAGGGGGCAGCTCTGAACACTGAAGCTTTCTTT. The full variable domain, completed using reference TRBV2 and TRBJ1-1, is EPEVTQTPSHQVTQMGQEVILRCVPISNHLYFYWYRQILGQKVEFLVSFYNNEISEKSEIFDDQFSVERPDGSNFTLKIRSTKLEDSAMYFCASSGQGAALNTEAFFGQGTRLTVV.

In this sample, this clone turned up once. Here the CDR3 reads CASSLFGGNEQFF. The CDR3 DNA is TGTGCCAGCAGTCTTTTTGGGGGCAATGAGCAGTTCTTC. The chain employs TRBV7-6 and TRBJ2-1; the D gene could be TRBD1 or TRBD2 (5 bases each). The CDR3 has 13 residues. The germline gives CDR1 SGHVS, CDR2 FNYEAQ. V lost 6 bases and J lost 6, with 12 bases in between.

This clone showed up just a few times. The gene calls are TRBV18 and TRBJ1-2; D is uncertain. The V end was cut by 3 bases, the J end by 5 bases, with 7 bases between. Germline V lookup: CDR1 KGHSH, CDR2 LQKENI. The CDR3 runs to 12 residues. DNA of the CDR3: TGTGCCAGCTCACCGGACGGGTATGGCTACACCTTC. Translation gives CASSPDGYGYTF. The variable domain in full, with the rest retrieved from reference TRBV18 and TRBJ1-2, is NAGVMQNPRHLVRRRGQEARLRCSPMKGHSHVYWYRQLPEEGLKFMVYLQKENIIDESGMPKERFSAEFPKEGPSILRIQQVVRGDSAAYFCASSPDGYGYTFGSGTRLTVV.

The rearrangement joins TRBV18 to TRBJ1-5; D is uncertain. Germline V gives CDR1 KGHSH, CDR2 LQKENI. Trimming took 2 bases from V and 1 from J, leaving 12 bases between them. The CDR3 covers 16 residues. The CDR3 spells CASSPGLQVSNQPQHF. In DNA, the CDR3 is TGTGCCAGCTCACCAGGTCTACAAGTGAGCAATCAGCCCCAGCATTTT.

The V and J genes are TRBV6-5 and TRBJ2-2; 7 bases are a match to TRBD2. This CDR3 is built from 15 residues. V dropped 2 bases and J dropped 5; count of bases not matched to a gene: 5. Per germline, CDR1 MNHEY and CDR2 SVGAGI. The CDR3 sequence is CASSYGGSGTGELFF. For the CDR3, the DNA is TGTGCCAGCAGTTACGGCGGGAGTGGAACCGGGGAGCTGTTTTTT.

The chain recombines TRBV5-1 with TRBJ2-3; 10 bases are a match to TRBD2. The CDR3 has 18 residues. Germline V gene lookup returns CDR1 SGHRS and CDR2 YFSETQ. V lost 0 bases, J lost 0 bases, and 7 bases stayed unmatched. CDR3 nucleotides: TGCGCCAGCAGCTTGGCGGTAGCGGGAGGACTAAGCACAGATACGCAGTATTTT. Translating it yields CASSLAVAGGLSTDTQYF.

The genes are TRBV9 and TRBJ2-5; 10 positions match TRBD2. The CDR3 is 17 amino acids. V lost 0 bases and J lost 7; bases outside the gene matches: 12. CDR1 is SGDLS and CDR2 is YYNGEE in the germline V gene. The CDR3 region has the DNA TGTGCCAGCAGCGTAGCGATGTCTAGCGGGGGCCCGGGGACCCAGTACTTC. Translation gives CASSVAMSSGGPGTQYF.